The next 21 T cell receptor beta chains were all read from a single sample in a study of control samples from healthy donors and cancer patients. Using immunoSEQ multiplex PCR, the repertoire was profiled, and TCRdb retains in-frame clones only, with some absent. The sample records roughly 190,000 clones, 90% to 95% being singletons. The sample was blood. All receptors come from a woman in her twenties or thirties in good health.

V and J are TRBV4-2 and TRBJ1-1; the match to TRBD1 covers 11 bases. The trim removed 0 bases at V and 4 bases at J, leaving 4 bases unmatched. This CDR3 is 16 amino acids long. Germline V gene sequence: CDR1 LGHNA, CDR2 YNFKEQ. The chain's CDR3 is CASSQDGTGGLTEAFF. For the CDR3, the DNA is TGTGCCAGCAGCCAAGACGGGACAGGGGGGCTCACTGAAGCTTTCTTT.

V usage is TRBV6-5 and J usage is TRBJ2-7; TRBD1 aligns across 9 bases. Germline CDR1 and CDR2: MNHEY and SVGAGI. V trimming: 2 bases; J trimming: 3 bases; junction bases outside the gene matches: 2. The CDR3 has 14 amino acids. The CDR3 protein is CASSYVGQGYEQYF. The CDR3 DNA follows: TGTGCCAGCAGTTACGTGGGACAGGGCTACGAGCAGTACTTC.

The chain has TRBV18 and TRBJ1-2; no definite D call. V lost 3 bases and J 4 bases, leaving 12 bases between the germline ends. Germline V CDR1 and CDR2: KGHSH, LQKENI. CDR3 length: 14 residues. The CDR3 region is CASSPPEPFYGYTF. The CDR3 coding sequence is TGTGCCAGCTCACCTCCCGAACCTTTCTATGGCTACACCTTC.

The rearrangement uses TRBV6-6 and TRBJ1-5; weak D call: TRBD1 (5 bases). The CDR3 spans 15 residues. V gave up 2 bases and J gave up 2 bases, with 10 bases separating them. Per germline, CDR1 MNHNY and CDR2 SVGAGI (reference sequence). The CDR3 here is CASSYGRDGNQPQHF. The CDR3 DNA is TGTGCCAGCAGTTACGGTAGGGACGGCAATCAGCCCCAGCATTTT.

The V gene is TRBV28, the J gene TRBJ1-5; 8 nucleotides line up with TRBD1. With V trimmed by 5 bases and J by 7 bases, 4 bases remained unmatched. The CDR3 has 13 amino acids. The germline CDR1 and CDR2 sequences are MDHEN and SYDVKM. The CDR3 is CASSQGARQPQHF. The CDR3 bases are TGTGCCAGCAGTCAGGGGGCTAGGCAGCCCCAGCATTTT.

The sample holds a few counts of this clone. The genes are TRBV28 and TRBJ2-7; the D is unclear. V lost 5 bases and J 1 base, leaving 6 bases between the germline ends. The germline V gene has CDR1 MDHEN and CDR2 SYDVKM. CDR3 length: 12 amino acids. The CDR3 here is CASSPVSYEQYF. In DNA form, the CDR3 reads TGTGCCAGCAGTCCCGTTTCCTACGAGCAGTACTTC.

This chain connects TRBV6-5 to TRBJ2-5; 10 nucleotides line up with TRBD1. CDR1 is MNHEY and CDR2 is SVGAGI in the germline V gene. The junction had 6 bases not matched to a gene; V was cut back by 0 bases and J by 5 bases. The CDR3 sequence is 16 residues long. The CDR3 DNA sequence: TGTGCCAGCAGTTACTCCGCGACAGGGGGCCGGGAGACCCAGTACTTC. This gives the protein CASSYSATGGRETQYF.

The chain uses TRBV6-5 and TRBJ2-7; TRBD2 matches at 10 bases. The germline V gene has CDR1 MNHEY and CDR2 SVGAGI. The CDR3 covers 15 residues. V lost 3 bases and J lost 0; bases outside the gene matches: 2. The CDR3 loop is CASSYLAGVSYEQYF. For the CDR3, the DNA is TGTGCCAGCAGTTATCTAGCGGGAGTCTCCTACGAGCAGTACTTC.

This chain joins TRBV5-1 and TRBJ1-1, with D maybe TRBD1 (5 bases). V was clipped by 4 bases and J by 0 bases, with 10 bases between them. This CDR3 is built from 14 residues. Germline V CDR1 and CDR2: SGHRS, YFSETQ. Here the CDR3 reads CASSGRGLNTEAFF. The CDR3 DNA reads as TGCGCCAGCAGCGGTAGGGGCCTGAACACTGAAGCTTTCTTT.

The chain has TRBV2 and TRBJ2-3, with TRBD2 matching over 11 bases. V lost 6 bases, J lost 1 base, and 0 bases stayed unmatched. Germline lookup yields CDR1 SNHLY and CDR2 FYNNEI. This CDR3 contains 14 residues. CDR3 in DNA: TGTGCCAGCAGGGGACTAGCGGGCACAGATACGCAGTATTTT. Amino acids: CASRGLAGTDTQYF.

The rearrangement uses TRBV29-1 and TRBJ2-1; 12 nucleotides agree with TRBD2. With V trimmed by 3 bases and J by 12 bases, 6 bases remained unmatched. Germline V lookup: CDR1 SQVTM, CDR2 ANQGSEA. This CDR3 has 13 residues. CDR3 residues: CSVEGLAGGRQFF. CDR3 nucleotides: TGCAGCGTTGAGGGGCTAGCGGGGGGGCGGCAGTTCTTC.

The chain has TRBV21-1 and TRBJ1-1; the table's TRBD1 call for D was not verified on the DNA. TRBV21-1 is termed a pseudogene. CDR3 length: 9 residues. CDR3 in amino acids: CARTGEAFF. Here the CDR3 DNA reads TGTGCCAGGACAGGGGAAGCTTTCTTT.

The chain uses TRBV5-1 and TRBJ2-1, with 11 bases fitting TRBD2. With 0 bases clipped from V and 1 base from J, the junction kept 0 bases outside the gene matches. This CDR3 is built from 16 residues. The V gene's germline CDR1 is SGHRS and CDR2 YFSETQ. DNA of the CDR3: TGCGCCAGCAGCTTGGTAGCGGGGGGGTCCTACAATGAGCAGTTCTTC. This codes for CASSLVAGGSYNEQFF.

V usage is TRBV10-3 and J usage is TRBJ1-5; D remains ambiguous. CDR1 ENHRY and CDR2 SYGVKD come from the germline V gene. The CDR3 extends over 13 amino acids. V lost 3 bases to trimming and J lost 2 bases, with 5 bases between them. The CDR3 nucleotides are TGTGCCATCAGTGACTTGGGCAATCAGCCCCAGCATTTT. It translates to CAISDLGNQPQHF.

V gene TRBV5-1 combines with J gene TRBJ2-1; 9 nucleotides match TRBD1. V gave up 3 bases and J gave up 2 bases; unmatched junction bases: 3. CDR3 length equals 15 residues. Germline CDR1 and CDR2: SGHRS and YFSETQ. The DNA of the CDR3 is TGCGCCAGCAGCTCCGGACAGGGGCCCTACAATGAGCAGTTCTTC. Protein: CASSSGQGPYNEQFF.

CDR3 amino acids: CASSLRVAGAYEQYF. Written as DNA, the CDR3 is TGTGCCAGCAGCTTAAGAGTAGCGGGAGCGTACGAGCAGTACTTC. The V call is TRBV7-2, the J call TRBJ2-7; 9 nucleotides agree with TRBD2. The V and J ends lost 2 bases and 4 bases, in that order; junction bases with no gene match: 6. Germline loops: CDR1 SGHTA, CDR2 FQGNSA. This CDR3 is built from 15 residues.

DNA of the CDR3: TGCGCCAGCAGCCAAGAATCACGGATGAACACTGAAGCTTTCTTT. This encodes CASSQESRMNTEAFF. J is TRBJ1-1 and V is TRBV4-3; D gene ambiguous. The V gene's germline CDR1 is LGHNA and CDR2 YSLEER. This CDR3 region has 15 residues. Trimming pared 0 bases from V and 0 bases from J, leaving 8 bases between.

V gene TRBV27 combines with J gene TRBJ1-2, with a weak D call TRBD1 (6 bases). The germline CDR1 and CDR2 sequences are MNHEY and SMNVEV (reference sequence). The V end lost 0 bases, the J end lost 7 bases, and 9 bases lay between the germline ends. The length of the CDR3 is 13 residues. The CDR3 DNA reads as TGTGCCAGCAGTTTATCGGGGGGCATTGGCTACACCTTC. It codes for CASSLSGGIGYTF.

The chain couples TRBV7-3 to TRBJ1-2, with D unclear. Trimming pared 3 bases from V and 5 bases from J, leaving 10 bases between. Germline assignment: CDR1 SGHTA and CDR2 FQGTGA. The CDR3 extends over 13 amino acids. In DNA, the CDR3 is TGTGCCAGCAGCTTCGACGGTACTTATGGCTACACCTTC. Amino acid sequence: CASSFDGTYGYTF.

This chain joins TRBV6-6 and TRBJ2-7; D remains unclear. This CDR3 region has 14 residues. V was pared by 2 bases and J by 5 bases, with 13 bases between. CDR1 is MNHNY and CDR2 is SVGAGI in the germline V gene (reference sequence). The CDR3 bases are TGTGCCAGCAGTTACCGAACAGATACGGACGAGCAGTACTTC. Protein sequence: CASSYRTDTDEQYF.

The chain joins TRBV10-2 to TRBJ2-7, with 8 bases that match TRBD1. The CDR3 sequence is 14 residues long. Trimming cost V 5 bases and J 5 bases; bases outside gene matches: 8. Germline CDR1 reads WSHSY; CDR2 reads SAAADI. The CDR3 reads CASSRRTGSDEQYF. Written as DNA, the CDR3 is TGCGCCAGCAGTCGGAGGACAGGGAGCGACGAGCAGTACTTC.